This T cell receptor beta chain was sequenced in a study of CD8+ T cells in alopecia areata. Study context: Treated individuals took tofacitinib by mouth, 5 to 10 mg twice daily.

Stated treatment: oral pan-JAK inhibitor, 5-10 mg twice daily. V shed 6 bases and J shed 6 bases, with 21 bases lying between them. This CDR3 region has 16 residues. Germline V gene sequence: CDR1 WSHSY, CDR2 SAAADI. Extracted from the samples, RNA was reverse transcribed into cDNA to serve as the sequencing template. TCRdb's table, derived via immunoSEQ multiplex PCR, lists solely in-frame clones and lacks some. The sample contains 190,000 or so clones, 45% to 75% of which appear only once. The sample in question was CD4+ T cells sorted from blood, obtained at week 4, from a patient treated with tofacitinib. The receptor's source is a human donor with alopecia areata. The V gene is TRBV10-2, the J gene TRBJ1-5; maybe TRBD1 (6 bases). CDR3 bases: TGCGCCAGCAGCCAAACAGGGCGAGCGGTCGGTCAGCCCCAGCATTTT. Protein: CASSQTGRAVGQPQHF.